Described below is a single T cell receptor (beta chain) sequence and its context. The assay was immunoSEQ multiplex PCR, and TCRdb's table has in-frame clones only and misses some. The table has 80,000 to 90,000 clones, 85% to 95% seen once. The sample originates from a study of technical replicates of blood from a few donors. Trimming removed 3 bases from V and 5 bases from J, with 8 bases in between. The CDR3 length is 13 residues. CDR1 KGHSH and CDR2 LQKENI come from the germline V gene. The gene calls are TRBV18 and TRBJ2-1; D call uncertain. Material: T cells isolated from PBMCs. The clonotype was recovered from a human donor in good health. CDR3 in DNA: TGTGCCAGCTCACCGTTAACAGACAATGAGCAGTTCTTC. Amino acid sequence: CASSPLTDNEQFF.